This section outlines one T cell receptor (beta chain) sequence together with its context. The data belong to a study of control samples from healthy donors and cancer patients. Profiling relied on immunoSEQ multiplex PCR, and the TCRdb table lists in-frame clones only, not all of them. The table records 100,000 to 150,000 clones, approximately 89% of them present only once. Material: blood. The sequence derives from a man aged 55-75 years in good health.

The DNA of the CDR3 is TGTGCCAGCAGCGAGAGTCTTGCAACTAATGAAAAACTGTTTTTT. Its translation is CASSESLATNEKLFF. This chain connects TRBV7-9 to TRBJ1-4; the D is unclear. In germline, CDR1 is SEHNR, CDR2 FQNEAQ (reference sequence). The CDR3 contains 15 residues. Trimming left V 5 bases short and J 0 bases short, with 10 bases between.